Sequencing of this T cell receptor (beta chain) was carried out in a study of blood T cells in healthy people across ages (dated by TCRdb to the mid-2010s). About the full investigation: Template switching captured roughly one uniquely barcoded TCR beta cDNA molecule per two T cells in model experiments. To avoid experimental bias, donors of different ages were spread randomly across the sequencing lanes. Using deep sequencing normalized with unique cDNA molecular identifiers, the study measured how TCR beta repertoire diversity changes with age. Donors were grouped into four age groups: young (average approximately 15 years), middle-aged (around 39), aged (around 56) and long-lived (around 80). Two additional independent replicas of 1 million unique cDNA reads from the same blood draw were analyzed for two donors (one aged 18 to 29 and one aged 80 or older).

Library construction relied on 5' RACE. These reads were obtained on an Illumina HiSeq 2500. The second PCR ran for roughly 7 to 12 cycles and used a J-beta primer mix along with a sample-barcoded 5' primer. Each TCR beta cDNA molecule received a unique molecular identifier from a template-switch 5' adaptor carrying 12 random nucleotides. At least 2.5 million CDR3-containing paired-end reads were obtained from each sample. All of the RNA was converted into first-strand cDNA using the Mint cDNA synthesis kit, with a TRBC-specific oligonucleotide serving as the primer. Following uracil-DNA glycosylase treatment, a first 18-cycle PCR with universal primers M1SS and BC2_uni_R was performed on all cDNA. From the authors' description of their analysis: Normalization of each sample was performed by random selection of 1 million high-quality reads, each carrying a distinct molecular identifier. Instead of being binned into consensus sequences, reads with shared molecular identifiers were discarded. MiTCR, with a Q25 quality threshold and the strictest error-elimination algorithm, was used for CDR3 identification, clonotype clustering and error correction. A nonparametric unseen species model with Euler transformation was used to estimate a lower bound on total TCR beta diversity. Clones were called with MiXCR by TCRdb after fastp trimmed the public reads at Q25, and only in-frame beta chains were retained. Duplicate CDR3 protein sequences are folded into a single record with the most common DNA and genes. What appears here as the V and J calls and clone size reflects TCRdb's work, not the paper's. The sample table contains about 640,000 distinct CDR3 sequences; only one count was recorded for approximately 50% of them. Over 30% of the sample rests with the top ten.

Summary of the overall study and its limitations: Since profiling was done on bulk unsorted PBMCs, naive and antigen-experienced compartments could not be conclusively compared. Compared with the aged group, more naive CD4+ T cells, fewer expanded clones and increased TCR diversity were shown by the long-lived group, suggesting age selection. Observed TCR beta diversity per million T cells fell roughly linearly with age, and a significant reduction was already apparent by age roughly 40. Because the CMV infection status of the donors was unknown, age-related changes in expanded clonotypes may potentially have been confounded. Estimates of total diversity from one million sequenced T cells were regarded as lower bounds and underestimates. The percentage of naive T cells measured by flow cytometry correlated strongly with observed TCR beta diversity.

From the cysteine up to the phenylalanine, the CDR3 has a length of 17 residues. CDR3 DNA only is kept here, 51 bases in frame from base 1. V and J are truncated by 1 base and 2 bases respectively, leaving an intervening sequence of 18 bases. CDR1 MGHRA and CDR2 YSYEKL are derived from the germline V gene. Donors were 40 or so systemically healthy Caucasian individuals from Russia aged 6 to 90 years. Around 9.9 milliliters of peripheral blood were collected from each donor into EDTA-treated Vacutainer tubes. Ficoll-Paque density-gradient centrifugation was used to isolate PBMCs, with at least 6 million obtained per sample. Total RNA was extracted from PBMCs with Trizol reagent, with at least 6 micrograms obtained per sample. Naive CD45RAhigh/CD27high T cell percentages were measured by flow cytometry on a PBMC aliquot from every donor. As for this clonotype: It has no known antigen specificity. No base-level quality is on record; no much larger clone is a single base apart.

Sequenced input: blood. The chain links TRBV4-1 with TRBJ2-7, with no confident D gene call. This clonotype originated in a man in his 60s in good health. The bases read TGCGCCAGCAGCCAAGCTACCCTCTCACAGAGTACCTACGAGCAGTACTTC. It encodes CASSQATLSQSTYEQYF.